What follows is one T cell receptor (beta chain) and its context. Its target is not known. Produced via immunoSEQ multiplex PCR; TCRdb's table is partial and in-frame only. The sample consists of roughly 2 million clones, around 95% of them appearing once. The length of the CDR3 is 15 residues. The junction had 3 bases not matched to a gene; V was cut back by 5 bases and J by 6 bases. Looked up from germline, CDR1 is MNHEY and CDR2 is SMNVEV (reference sequence). This sample is drawn from a study of shared clonotypes between healthy human individuals. Notes on the study in general: Only blood samples were collected, and tissue repertoires likely differ. Some clonotypes were shared by all four sorted-subset donors, while others were not shared. The non-shared ones had lower generation probabilities than the shared ones.

The TCR sequence derives from a man aged 18-30 years in good health. V gene TRBV27 combines with J gene TRBJ2-2, with 13 bases matching TRBD2. Sequencing was done on a sample of naive CD4+ T cells sorted from blood. The subset was: CD45RA+ positively selected. The CDR3 DNA sequence: TGTGCCAGCAGTCTGACTAGCGGGGGGCCCGGGGAGCTGTTTTTT. This encodes CASSLTSGGPGELFF.